These 22 T cell receptor beta chains share one sample of origin, sequenced in a study of shared clonotypes between healthy human individuals. Only in-frame clones appear in the TCRdb table, and some are missing; sequencing was by immunoSEQ multiplex PCR. This sample has fewer than 700,000 clones, with around 78% found just once. The sequenced sample was PBMCs. These TCRs come from a woman in her thirties or forties in good health. Some clones in this sample may be carry-over from other donors' samples.

The V and J genes are TRBV19 and TRBJ1-1; a possible D gene is TRBD1 (5 bases). Germline CDR1 and CDR2: LNHDA and SQIVND (reference sequence). The length of the CDR3 is 15 residues. Between the trimmed V and J ends, which lost 7 bases and 0 bases, there was a span of 15 bases. The DNA of the CDR3 is TGTGCCAGTAAGTTGGGGCCAGCCTTGAACACTGAAGCTTTCTTT. This codes for CASKLGPALNTEAFF. Full variable domain (remainder filled in from reference TRBV19 and TRBJ1-1): DGGITQSPKYLFRKEGQNVTLSCEQNLNHDAMYWYRQDPGQGLRLIYYSQIVNDFQKGDIAEGYSVSREKKESFPLTVTSAQKNPTAFYLCASKLGPALNTEAFFGQGTRLTVV.

This clone was seen a few times. This chain joins TRBV28 and TRBJ2-1, with D perhaps being TRBD1 or TRBD2 (5 bases each). This CDR3 has 14 amino acids. The V gene lost 11 bases and the J gene lost 4 bases, with 18 bases spanning the gap. Germline loops: CDR1 MDHEN, CDR2 SYDVKM. This CDR3 is CAHREGTDYNEQFF. CDR3 sequence (DNA): TGTGCCCACCGAGAGGGGACCGATTACAATGAGCAGTTCTTC.

This clone was seen only a few times. The V gene is TRBV30, the J gene TRBJ1-5; no clear D. V lost 6 bases and J 5 bases, leaving 14 bases between the germline ends. Germline CDR1 reads GTSNPN; CDR2 reads SVGIG (reference sequence). The CDR3 sequence is 13 residues long. This CDR3 is CACSRSLDQPQHF. DNA of the CDR3: TGTGCCTGCTCGCGGTCTCTAGATCAGCCCCAGCATTTT.

The rearrangement joins TRBV9 to TRBJ2-1, with D possibly matching TRBD2 (6 bases). This CDR3 is built from 16 residues. V was cut by 4 bases and J by 3 bases, with 17 bases left in between. The germline gives CDR1 SGDLS, CDR2 YYNGEE. This chain's CDR3 is CASSPSPGTRYNEQFF. The CDR3 bases are TGTGCCAGCAGCCCCTCACCCGGGACTCGCTACAATGAGCAGTTCTTC.

The table lists this clone with a few counts. The V call is TRBV7-9, the J call TRBJ1-4; 9 bases match TRBD1. CDR1 and CDR2 (germline): SEHNR, FQNEAQ (reference sequence). The J segment lost 8 bases and the V segment lost 6 bases, leaving 13 bases of the junction unmatched. The CDR3 is 16 amino acids. For the CDR3, the DNA is TGTGCCAGCAGGTCCGCCGCGGGACAGGGTGAGGAAAAACTGTTTTTT. Encoded protein: CASRSAAGQGEEKLFF.

CDR3 sequence: CASRIQGPTDTQYF. The CDR3 coding sequence is TGTGCCAGCAGAATCCAGGGCCCCACAGATACGCAGTATTTT. The genes are TRBV28 and TRBJ2-3; D possibly corresponds to TRBD1 (5 bases). Germline values: CDR1 MDHEN, CDR2 SYDVKM. The CDR3 runs 14 residues. Trimming left V 6 bases short and J 2 bases short, with 12 bases between.

The chain couples TRBV7-9 to TRBJ1-2; no definite D call. This CDR3 is built from 16 residues. CDR1 and CDR2 (germline): SEHNR, FQNEAQ (reference sequence). The germline V and J ends were trimmed by 2 bases and 4 bases, with 17 bases remaining between them. The CDR3 DNA is TGTGCCAGCAGCTTAAGCCCCCGGGGAAGGGTCTATGGCTACACCTTC. Protein sequence: CASSLSPRGRVYGYTF.

The gene calls are TRBV9 and TRBJ1-3; 7 bases align to TRBD1. J lost 0 bases, V lost 3 bases, and 6 bases had no gene match. Germline loops: CDR1 SGDLS, CDR2 YYNGEE. The CDR3 runs to 16 residues. CDR3 DNA: TGTGCCAGCAGCGGGGAGGGGGACAGCTCTGGAAACACCATATATTTT. This codes for CASSGEGDSSGNTIYF.

This chain connects TRBV6-1 to TRBJ2-1; perhaps TRBD2 as D (5 bases). The CDR3 totals 14 residues. V dropped 2 bases and J dropped 10 bases, with 15 bases sitting between them. In germline, CDR1 is MNHNS, CDR2 SASEGT. The CDR3 nucleotides are TGTGCCAGCAGTGAACTCCCGGGATTGGTCGAGCAGTTCTTC. Translating gives CASSELPGLVEQFF.

J is TRBJ1-3 and V is TRBV7-6; 8 nucleotides line up with TRBD1. The CDR3 has 13 residues. J gave up 8 bases and V 4 bases, and 4 bases lay outside the gene matches. CDR1 SGHVS and CDR2 FNYEAQ come from the germline V gene. The CDR3 here is CASSSNRGYTIYF. CDR3 coding DNA: TGTGCCAGCAGCTCCAACAGGGGGTACACCATATATTTT.

The chain is built from TRBV19 and TRBJ1-5; D gene uncertain. Germline loops: CDR1 LNHDA, CDR2 SQIVND (reference sequence). This CDR3 spans 14 amino acids. The V and J ends lost 5 bases and 3 bases respectively, with 11 bases between them. In nucleotides, the CDR3 is TGTGCCAGTAGTTGGGGAGTTGTCAATCAGCCCCAGCATTTT. Its translation: CASSWGVVNQPQHF.

The V call is TRBV28, the J call TRBJ2-1; possibly TRBD2 for D (7 bases). The germline gives CDR1 MDHEN, CDR2 SYDVKM. V was cut by 5 bases and J by 12 bases, with 20 bases left in between. The CDR3 is made up of 14 amino acids. Written as DNA, the CDR3 is TGTGCCAGCAGTCTCGGGGGGCGCTTTAGGTGGCAGTTCTTC. Translating it yields CASSLGGRFRWQFF.

The chain is built from TRBV11-3 and TRBJ2-7; D unclear. Germline V CDR1 and CDR2: SGHNT, YENEEA. Deletions cut 5 bases from V and 3 bases from J, with 11 bases between. There are 13 residues in the CDR3. CDR3: CASSPPNSYEQYF. For the CDR3, the DNA is TGTGCCAGCAGCCCACCGAATAGCTACGAGCAGTACTTC.

The CDR3 reads CASSPSGYLYNEQFF. The CDR3 DNA reads as TGTGCCAGCAGTCCTAGCGGATACCTCTACAATGAGCAGTTCTTC. The chain links TRBV6-6 to TRBJ2-1; 7 bases line up with TRBD2. Germline loops: CDR1 MNHNY, CDR2 SVGAGI (reference sequence). CDR3 length: 15 amino acids. V gave up 5 bases and J gave up 3 bases; unmatched junction bases: 7.

The chain employs TRBV14 and TRBJ2-7, with 9 positions matching TRBD1. The length of the CDR3 is 14 residues. J gave up 4 bases and V 4 bases, and 5 bases lay outside the gene matches. From germline, CDR1 is SGHDN and CDR2 FVKESK. The CDR3 protein is CASSRDRELYEQYF. CDR3 sequence (DNA): TGTGCCAGCAGCCGGGACAGGGAACTTTACGAGCAGTACTTC.

The chain has TRBV15 and TRBJ1-2, with 10 bases that match TRBD1. This CDR3 has 16 amino acids. Germline values: CDR1 LNHNV, CDR2 YYDKDF (reference sequence). V was clipped by 1 base and J by 4 bases; unmatched bases: 6. CDR3 in amino acids: CATSRVHGQGGYGYTF. In DNA form, the CDR3 reads TGTGCCACCAGCAGAGTACATGGACAGGGGGGCTATGGCTACACCTTC.

This chain connects TRBV10-3 to TRBJ2-7; D possibly corresponds to TRBD2 (5 bases). Trimming pared 3 bases from V and 0 bases from J, leaving 15 bases between. CDR3 length equals 16 residues. Germline V CDR1 and CDR2: ENHRY, SYGVKD. The CDR3 DNA sequence: TGTGCCATCAGTGACCCGGCGGTAGGAGGCTCCTACGAGCAGTACTTC. Amino acids: CAISDPAVGGSYEQYF.

This clone was seen more than once but under ten times. The chain carries TRBV5-4 and TRBJ1-1; D is uncertain. Germline CDR1 is SGHNT and CDR2 is YYREEE (reference sequence). V shed 4 bases and J shed 8 bases, with 15 bases lying between them. There are 13 residues in the CDR3. The chain's CDR3 is CASSAGMLLEAFF. Written as DNA, the CDR3 is TGTGCCAGCAGCGCAGGAATGCTCCTGGAAGCTTTCTTT.

The chain joins TRBV6-1 to TRBJ1-5, with a possible D match to TRBD1 (6 bases). CDR1 is MNHNS, CDR2 SASEGT, per germline. This CDR3 contains 17 residues. Trimming shortened V by 4 bases and J by 4 bases, and 20 bases separated the two germline ends. The CDR3 DNA reads TGTGCCAGCAGTGTAAGACAGGCGACGCTACGGAATCAGCCCCAGCATTTT. This gives the protein CASSVRQATLRNQPQHF.

V is TRBV5-3 and J is TRBJ1-5, with D possibly TRBD1 on 6 matching bases. TRBV5-3 is given ORF status, its function remaining uncertain. Trimming pared 2 bases from V and 5 bases from J, leaving 8 bases between. This CDR3 comprises 13 residues. The CDR3 region is CARSLQGYQPQHF. For the CDR3, the DNA is TGTGCCAGAAGCTTACAGGGATATCAGCCCCAGCATTTT.

The V and J genes are TRBV4-2 and TRBJ2-1; D is ambiguous. From germline, CDR1 is LGHNA and CDR2 YNFKEQ. The germline V and J ends were trimmed by 0 bases and 1 base, with 16 bases remaining between them. This CDR3 contains 18 residues. The DNA of the CDR3 is TGTGCCAGCAGCCAAGACCCTTGGGTCCCCTCGTCCTACAATGAGCAGTTCTTC. It codes for CASSQDPWVPSSYNEQFF.

Written as DNA, the CDR3 is TGTGCCTGCGACTCTAGCCGACAAGAGCAGTTCTTC. Its protein is CACDSSRQEQFF. The chain combines TRBV30 with TRBJ2-1; tentatively, D is TRBD2 (5 bases). Germline V lookup: CDR1 GTSNPN, CDR2 SVGIG (reference sequence). Trimming pared 6 bases from V and 10 bases from J, leaving 16 bases between. This CDR3 has 12 residues.